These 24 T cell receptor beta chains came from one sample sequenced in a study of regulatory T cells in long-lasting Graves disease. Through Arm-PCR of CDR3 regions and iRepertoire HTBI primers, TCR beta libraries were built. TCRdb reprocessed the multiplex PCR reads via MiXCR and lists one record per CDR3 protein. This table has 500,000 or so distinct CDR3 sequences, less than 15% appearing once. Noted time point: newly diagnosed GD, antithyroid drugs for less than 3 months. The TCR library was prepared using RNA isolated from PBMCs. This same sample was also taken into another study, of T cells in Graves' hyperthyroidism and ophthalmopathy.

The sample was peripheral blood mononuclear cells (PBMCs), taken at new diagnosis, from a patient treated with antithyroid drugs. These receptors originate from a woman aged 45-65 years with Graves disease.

CDR3 amino acids: CASSSDSRSQETQYF. The CDR3, as DNA: TGTGCCAGCAGTTCCGACAGCCGAAGCCAAGAGACCCAGTACTTC. The chain carries TRBV12-3 or TRBV12-4 and TRBJ2-5; possible D gene TRBD1, 5 bases. V was trimmed by 4 bases and J by 1 base, leaving 13 bases between them. The CDR3 spans 15 residues.

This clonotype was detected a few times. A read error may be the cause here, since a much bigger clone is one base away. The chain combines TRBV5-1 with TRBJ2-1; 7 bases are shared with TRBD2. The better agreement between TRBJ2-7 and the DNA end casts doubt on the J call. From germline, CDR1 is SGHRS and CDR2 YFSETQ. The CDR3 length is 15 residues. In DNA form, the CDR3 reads TGCGCCAGCAGCCCTGGGGGGGGGACCTACAATGAGCAGTACTTC. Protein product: CASSPGGGTYNEQYF.

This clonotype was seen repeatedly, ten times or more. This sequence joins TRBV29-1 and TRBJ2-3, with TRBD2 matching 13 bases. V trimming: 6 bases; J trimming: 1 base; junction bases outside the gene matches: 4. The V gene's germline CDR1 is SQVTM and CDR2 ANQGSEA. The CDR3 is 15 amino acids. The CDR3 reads CSVNGLAGGTDTQYF. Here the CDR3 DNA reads TGCAGCGTCAACGGACTAGCGGGGGGCACAGATACGCAGTATTTT.

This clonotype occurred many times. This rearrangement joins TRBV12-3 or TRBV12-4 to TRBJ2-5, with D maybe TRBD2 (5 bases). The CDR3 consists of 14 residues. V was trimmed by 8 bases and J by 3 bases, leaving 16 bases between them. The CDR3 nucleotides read TGTGCCAGCTCACGCCGGACTGGTAAAGAGACCCAGTACTTC. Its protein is CASSRRTGKETQYF.

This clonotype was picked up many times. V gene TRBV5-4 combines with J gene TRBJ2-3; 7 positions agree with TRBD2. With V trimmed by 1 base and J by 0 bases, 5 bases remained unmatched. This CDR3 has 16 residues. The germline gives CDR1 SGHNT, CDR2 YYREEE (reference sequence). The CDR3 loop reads CASSLLTSRSTDTQYF. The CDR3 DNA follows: TGTGCCAGCAGCTTGCTGACTAGCAGAAGCACAGATACGCAGTATTTT.

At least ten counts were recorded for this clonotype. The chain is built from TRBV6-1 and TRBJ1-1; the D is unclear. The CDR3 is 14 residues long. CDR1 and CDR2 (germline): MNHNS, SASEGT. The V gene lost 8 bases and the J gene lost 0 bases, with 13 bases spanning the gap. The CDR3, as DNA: TGTGCCAGCCTACAGCCGTTCATGAACACTGAAGCTTTCTTT. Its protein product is CASLQPFMNTEAFF.

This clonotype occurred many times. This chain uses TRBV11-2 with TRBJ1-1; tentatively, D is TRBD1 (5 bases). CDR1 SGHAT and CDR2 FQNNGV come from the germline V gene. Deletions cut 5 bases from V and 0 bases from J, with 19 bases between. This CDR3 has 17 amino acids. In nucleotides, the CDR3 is TGTGCCAGCAGCGCCGGACAAGGCAAGACTATGAACACTGAAGCTTTCTTT. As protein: CASSAGQGKTMNTEAFF.

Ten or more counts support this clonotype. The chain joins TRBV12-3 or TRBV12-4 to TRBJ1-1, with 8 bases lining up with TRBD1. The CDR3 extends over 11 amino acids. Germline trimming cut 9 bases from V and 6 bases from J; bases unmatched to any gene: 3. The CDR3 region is CASGQGAEAFF. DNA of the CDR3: TGTGCCAGTGGACAGGGAGCTGAAGCTTTCTTT.

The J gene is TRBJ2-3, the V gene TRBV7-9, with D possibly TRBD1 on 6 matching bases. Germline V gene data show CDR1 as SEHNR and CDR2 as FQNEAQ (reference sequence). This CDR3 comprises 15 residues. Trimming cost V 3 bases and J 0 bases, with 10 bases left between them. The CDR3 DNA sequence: TGTGCCAGCAGCTTTGGACAGCTTAGCACAGATACGCAGTATTTT. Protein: CASSFGQLSTDTQYF.

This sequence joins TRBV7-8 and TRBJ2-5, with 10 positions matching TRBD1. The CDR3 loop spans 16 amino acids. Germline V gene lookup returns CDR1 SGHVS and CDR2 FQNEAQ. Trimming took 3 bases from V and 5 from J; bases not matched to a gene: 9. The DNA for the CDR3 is TGTGCCAGCAGCTTGATTGACAGGGGGCTTGGGGAGACCCAGTACTTC. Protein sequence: CASSLIDRGLGETQYF.

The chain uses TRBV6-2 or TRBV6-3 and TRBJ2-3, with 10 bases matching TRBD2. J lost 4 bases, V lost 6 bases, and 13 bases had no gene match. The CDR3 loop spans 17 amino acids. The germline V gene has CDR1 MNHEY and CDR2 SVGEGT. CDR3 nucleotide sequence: TGTGCCAGCAGCTCGAGTAGCGGGAGGATAATCGCAGATACGCAGTATTTT. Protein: CASSSSSGRIIADTQYF.

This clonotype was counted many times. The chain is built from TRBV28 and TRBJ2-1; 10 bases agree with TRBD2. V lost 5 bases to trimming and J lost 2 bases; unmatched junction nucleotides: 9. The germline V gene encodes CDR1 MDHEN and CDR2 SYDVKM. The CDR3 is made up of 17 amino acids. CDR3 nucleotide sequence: TGTGCCAGCAGTACAGGGGGAGCGGGAGGGCCCTACAATGAGCAGTTCTTC. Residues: CASSTGGAGGPYNEQFF.

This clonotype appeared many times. Written as DNA, the CDR3 is TGTGCCAGCAGCCCTACCACGGGGCTTAGCTCTTACGAGCAGTACTTC. Protein sequence: CASSPTTGLSSYEQYF. V and J are TRBV5-5 and TRBJ2-7; D assignment may be TRBD1 or TRBD2 (5 bases each). Deletions cut 4 bases from V and 4 bases from J, with 21 bases between. The CDR3 is 16 amino acids. Germline CDR1 reads SGHKS; CDR2 reads YYEKEE (reference sequence).

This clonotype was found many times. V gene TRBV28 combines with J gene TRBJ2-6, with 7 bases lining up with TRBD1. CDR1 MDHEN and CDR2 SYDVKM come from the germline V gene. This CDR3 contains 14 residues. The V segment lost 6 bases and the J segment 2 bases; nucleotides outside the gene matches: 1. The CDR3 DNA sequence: TGTGCCAGCAGAGGGACAGCTGGGGCCAACGTCCTGACTTTC. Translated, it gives CASRGTAGANVLTF.

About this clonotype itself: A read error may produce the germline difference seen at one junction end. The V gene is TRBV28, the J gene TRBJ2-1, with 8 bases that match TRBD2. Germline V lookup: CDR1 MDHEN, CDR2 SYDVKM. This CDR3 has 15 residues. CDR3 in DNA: TGTGCCAACAGTCCCCGAGCGGGAGAATACAATGAGCAGTTCTTC. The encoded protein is CANSPRAGEYNEQFF.

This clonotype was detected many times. The DNA of the CDR3 is TGTGCCAGCAGTTCAGCCGGGACAGGGGGCGTAGGTCAGCCCCAGCATTTT. Translated: CASSSAGTGGVGQPQHF. The chain carries TRBV28 and TRBJ1-5, with TRBD1 matching over 12 bases. Germline CDR1 is MDHEN and CDR2 is SYDVKM. The CDR3 sequence is 17 residues long. V lost 4 bases, J lost 6 bases, and 10 bases stayed unmatched.

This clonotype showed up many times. The CDR3 DNA sequence: TGTGCCAGCAGTGAAATTAAGATAGGACAGGTACCCAAAAACATTCAGTACTTC. It translates to CASSEIKIGQVPKNIQYF. The V gene is TRBV2, the J gene TRBJ2-4, with TRBD1 matching 7 bases. Germline CDR1 reads SNHLY; CDR2 reads FYNNEI. The V gene end was trimmed by 2 bases and the J gene end by 2 bases; junction bases not matched to a gene: 12. This CDR3 comprises 18 residues.

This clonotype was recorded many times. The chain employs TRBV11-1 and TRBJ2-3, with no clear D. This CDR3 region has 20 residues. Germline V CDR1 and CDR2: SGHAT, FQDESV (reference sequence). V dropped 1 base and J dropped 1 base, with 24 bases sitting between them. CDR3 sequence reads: CASSLVSPSWTWSRTDTQYF. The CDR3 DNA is TGTGCCAGCAGCTTAGTTTCTCCTAGTTGGACGTGGTCTCGCACAGATACGCAGTATTTT.

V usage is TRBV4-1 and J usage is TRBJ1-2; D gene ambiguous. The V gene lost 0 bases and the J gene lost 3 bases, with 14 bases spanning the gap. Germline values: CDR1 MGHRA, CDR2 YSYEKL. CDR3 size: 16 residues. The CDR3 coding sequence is TGCGCCAGCAGCCAAGAAACTGGTGCCGTTCACTATGGCTACACCTTC. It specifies CASSQETGAVHYGYTF.

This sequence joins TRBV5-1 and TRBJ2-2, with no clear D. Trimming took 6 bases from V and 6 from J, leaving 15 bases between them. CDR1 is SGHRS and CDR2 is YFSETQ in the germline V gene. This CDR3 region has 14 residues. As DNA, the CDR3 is TGCGCCAGCAACCCCAGACATGAGGCCGGGGAGCTGTTTTTT. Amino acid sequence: CASNPRHEAGELFF.

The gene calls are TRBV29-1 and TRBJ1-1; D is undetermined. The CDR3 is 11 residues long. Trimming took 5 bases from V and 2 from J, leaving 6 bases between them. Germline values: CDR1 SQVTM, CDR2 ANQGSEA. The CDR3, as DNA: TGCAGCGTTTGGCACAACACTGAAGCTTTCTTT. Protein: CSVWHNTEAFF.

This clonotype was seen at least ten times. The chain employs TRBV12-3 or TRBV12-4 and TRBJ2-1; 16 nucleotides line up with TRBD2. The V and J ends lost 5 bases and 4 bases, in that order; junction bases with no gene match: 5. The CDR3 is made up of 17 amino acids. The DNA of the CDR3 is TGTGCCAGCAGTCCGGGACTAGCGGGAGGGCCGTACAATGAGCAGTTCTTC. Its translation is CASSPGLAGGPYNEQFF.

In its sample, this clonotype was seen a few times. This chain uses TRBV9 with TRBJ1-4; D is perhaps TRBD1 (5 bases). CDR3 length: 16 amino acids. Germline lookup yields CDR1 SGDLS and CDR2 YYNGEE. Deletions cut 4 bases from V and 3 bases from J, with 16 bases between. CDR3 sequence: CASSPGSGGANEKLFF. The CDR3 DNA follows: TGTGCCAGCAGCCCCGGCTCGGGGGGAGCTAATGAAAAACTGTTTTTT.

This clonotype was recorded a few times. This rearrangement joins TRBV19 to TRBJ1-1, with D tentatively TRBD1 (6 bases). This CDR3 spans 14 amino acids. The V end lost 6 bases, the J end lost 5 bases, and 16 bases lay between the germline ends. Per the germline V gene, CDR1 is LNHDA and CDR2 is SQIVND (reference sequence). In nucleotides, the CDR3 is TGTGCCAGTAGGGCCGGGGCAGGGGCGACTGAAGCTTTCTTT. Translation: CASRAGAGATEAFF.